The next 31 T cell receptor beta chains were all read from a single sample in a study of cytomegalovirus exposure and HLA in healthy donors. Primers included in the PCR were 60 Vbeta and 13 Jbeta primers. Sequenced by immunoSEQ multiplex PCR; TCRdb stores in-frame clones only, minus some. The sample holds approximately 110,000 clones, roughly 14% seen once. The sequenced sample was PBMCs. Receptors originate from a woman between 18 and 29 years old in good health and CMV-seronegative.

This sequence joins TRBV7-8 and TRBJ1-4; D not certain. Trimming removed 2 bases at V and 4 bases at J, with 8 bases between. Germline CDR1 reads SGHVS; CDR2 reads FQNEAQ. This CDR3 is 14 amino acids long. The CDR3 reads CASSLSRLNEKLFF. The CDR3 DNA is TGTGCCAGCAGCTTAAGCAGGCTTAATGAAAAACTGTTTTTT.

This chain joins TRBV2 and TRBJ2-3; unclear D gene. Germline CDR1 is SNHLY and CDR2 is FYNNEI. The CDR3 loop spans 13 amino acids. V was cut by 6 bases and J by 0 bases, with 7 bases left in between. In DNA form, the CDR3 reads TGTGCCAGCAGACAGCATAGCACAGATACGCAGTATTTT. Amino acid sequence: CASRQHSTDTQYF.

This clone was picked up one time. This sequence joins TRBV11-2 and TRBJ2-1; 9 bases are shared with TRBD1. Trimming cost V 3 bases and J 2 bases; bases outside gene matches: 5. This CDR3 spans 16 amino acids. The germline CDR1 and CDR2 sequences are SGHAT and FQNNGV. As DNA, the CDR3 is TGTGCCAGCAGCTTCCGACAGGGGGACACCTACAATGAGCAGTTCTTC. It specifies CASSFRQGDTYNEQFF.

The chain links TRBV7-8 to TRBJ2-3; tentative D call: TRBD2 (6 bases). This CDR3 spans 12 amino acids. The germline V gene has CDR1 SGHVS and CDR2 FQNEAQ. The V and J ends lost 5 bases and 6 bases respectively, with 9 bases between them. CDR3 nucleotide sequence: TGTGCCAGCAGCCCCGCGGGGGATACGCAGTATTTT. Translating gives CASSPAGDTQYF.

The rearrangement joins TRBV9 to TRBJ1-2, with 7 bases that match TRBD1. The germline V gene has CDR1 SGDLS and CDR2 YYNGEE. The CDR3 covers 13 residues. The ends lost 0 bases at V and 8 bases at J; junction bases unmatched: 4. The CDR3 DNA reads as TGTGCCAGCAGCGTAGACAGGGGTAGCGGCTACACCTTC. This sequence encodes CASSVDRGSGYTF.

The chain carries TRBV19 and TRBJ1-1; the match to TRBD1 covers 7 bases. Germline values: CDR1 LNHDA, CDR2 SQIVND (reference sequence). This CDR3 has 14 residues. V lost 7 bases and J lost 5; bases outside the gene matches: 10. The CDR3: CASTITGVSTEAFF. CDR3 nucleotide sequence: TGTGCCAGTACCATAACAGGGGTCTCTACTGAAGCTTTCTTT.

The chain links TRBV9 to TRBJ1-4; 7 bases are a match to TRBD1. From germline, CDR1 is SGDLS and CDR2 YYNGEE. The CDR3 length is 15 residues. The V gene end was trimmed by 4 bases and the J gene end by 5 bases; junction bases not matched to a gene: 8. The CDR3 spells CASSIYDRDNEKLFF. The CDR3 DNA reads as TGTGCCAGCAGCATCTATGACAGGGACAATGAAAAACTGTTTTTT.

The J gene is TRBJ1-5, the V gene TRBV28, with 11 nucleotides matching TRBD1. The germline V gene encodes CDR1 MDHEN and CDR2 SYDVKM. CDR3 length: 15 amino acids. Unmatched junction bases numbered 7, after V lost 6 bases and J lost 6 bases. The chain's CDR3 is CASSGDRGFGQPQHF. The CDR3 nucleotides are TGTGCCAGCAGCGGGGACAGGGGGTTTGGTCAGCCCCAGCATTTT.

This clone showed up just a few times. V usage is TRBV4-1 and J usage is TRBJ2-4, with D maybe TRBD2 (6 bases). The CDR3 totals 16 residues. Germline V CDR1 and CDR2: MGHRA, YSYEKL. V lost 1 base and J lost 0, with 10 bases in between. The CDR3 DNA reads TGCGCCAGCAGCCAAGCGCCCGGGGGAGCCAAAAACATTCAGTACTTC. Its protein is CASSQAPGGAKNIQYF.

This clone was seen more than once but under ten times. The CDR3 DNA follows: TGCGCCAGCAGTCCCGGAGTGGGGGAGCTGTTTTTT. As protein: CASSPGVGELFF. J is TRBJ2-2 and V is TRBV23-1; D not certain. TRBV23-1 is labeled an ORF, and its function is uncertain. The V end lost 4 bases, the J end lost 8 bases, and 8 bases lay between the germline ends. CDR3 length: 12 amino acids.

This clone was recorded a few times. The chain links TRBV13 to TRBJ2-1; TRBD2 matches 12 bases. Trimming took 5 bases from V and 5 from J; bases not matched to a gene: 4. The CDR3 totals 15 residues. CDR1 is PRHDT and CDR2 is FYEKMQ in the germline V gene (reference sequence). The chain's CDR3 is CASSPLAGGHNEQFF. CDR3 in DNA: TGTGCCAGCAGCCCCCTAGCGGGGGGGCACAATGAGCAGTTCTTC.

This chain uses TRBV5-1 with TRBJ2-7; maybe TRBD2 (5 bases). This CDR3 contains 14 residues. Trimming shortened V by 2 bases and J by 2 bases, and 11 bases separated the two germline ends. Germline V gives CDR1 SGHRS, CDR2 YFSETQ. This CDR3 reads CASSFLSGTYEQYF. The CDR3 nucleotides read TGCGCCAGCAGCTTTTTATCGGGGACCTACGAGCAGTACTTC.

This chain joins TRBV19 and TRBJ1-1; 9 bases fit TRBD1. The CDR3 totals 13 residues. Trimming cost V 7 bases and J 10 bases; bases outside gene matches: 10. Germline V gives CDR1 LNHDA, CDR2 SQIVND (reference sequence). CDR3 amino acids: CASTPWGQGAAFF. As DNA, the CDR3 is TGTGCCAGTACCCCATGGGGACAGGGTGCAGCTTTCTTT.

This clone has only a few counts. The chain is built from TRBV6-1 and TRBJ1-4, with D perhaps matching TRBD1 (6 bases). CDR1 and CDR2 (germline): MNHNS, SASEGT. This CDR3 is 15 amino acids long. Trimming removed 0 bases at V and 6 bases at J, with 11 bases between. CDR3: CASSEAGGADEKLFF. The CDR3 DNA is TGTGCCAGCAGTGAAGCGGGGGGGGCTGATGAAAAACTGTTTTTT.

This clone was counted only a few times. The V call is TRBV19, the J call TRBJ1-5; 9 positions agree with TRBD1. The CDR3 runs 15 residues. J lost 2 bases, V lost 6 bases, and 5 bases had no gene match. Germline V gives CDR1 LNHDA, CDR2 SQIVND (reference sequence). The CDR3 reads CASSTRQGGNQPQHF. CDR3 sequence (DNA): TGTGCCAGTAGCACTAGACAGGGGGGCAATCAGCCCCAGCATTTT.

This clone was counted a few times. The chain has TRBV6-5 and TRBJ1-2; possibly TRBD1 for D (5 bases). V was cut by 4 bases and J by 7 bases, with 13 bases left in between. Germline V lookup: CDR1 MNHEY, CDR2 SVGAGI. This CDR3 spans 13 amino acids. This CDR3 is CASSSGGSGGYTF. The CDR3 DNA sequence: TGTGCCAGCAGTTCGGGGGGGTCCGGTGGCTACACCTTC.

The V gene is TRBV9, the J gene TRBJ1-2, with 8 bases aligning to TRBD1. The CDR3 sequence is 16 residues long. With 3 bases clipped from V and 3 bases from J, the junction kept 10 bases outside the gene matches. Per germline, CDR1 SGDLS and CDR2 YYNGEE. CDR3 sequence (DNA): TGTGCCAGCAGCGGACAGATGAACAGGGGGTACTATGGCTACACCTTC. This encodes CASSGQMNRGYYGYTF.

There are a few counts of this clone. The genes are TRBV13 and TRBJ2-7, with 7 bases aligning to TRBD1. V gave up 4 bases and J gave up 4 bases; unmatched junction bases: 10. Germline CDR1 is PRHDT and CDR2 is FYEKMQ (reference sequence). The CDR3 has 15 amino acids. This CDR3 reads CASSSGTDQRYEQYF. The CDR3 nucleotides are TGTGCCAGCAGCTCCGGGACAGACCAGAGGTACGAGCAGTACTTC.

V gene TRBV5-1 combines with J gene TRBJ2-5; a possible D gene is TRBD1 (6 bases). In germline, CDR1 is SGHRS, CDR2 YFSETQ. CDR3 size: 15 residues. V shed 4 bases and J shed 0 bases, with 13 bases lying between them. The CDR3 DNA is TGCGCCAGCAGCAGTACCCAGGGGAACCAAGAGACCCAGTACTTC. It yields the protein CASSSTQGNQETQYF.

The chain couples TRBV9 to TRBJ2-5; 10 nucleotides line up with TRBD2. The V gene's germline CDR1 is SGDLS and CDR2 YYNGEE. The CDR3 extends over 16 amino acids. Trimming cost V 2 bases and J 7 bases; bases outside gene matches: 11. CDR3 sequence: CASSVELAGMEGTQYF. Here the CDR3 DNA reads TGTGCCAGCAGCGTCGAACTAGCGGGGATGGAGGGGACCCAGTACTTC. The full variable domain, rest sourced from reference TRBV9 and TRBJ2-5, is DSGVTQTPKHLITATGQRVTLRCSPRSGDLSVYWYQQSLDQGLQFLIQYYNGEERAKGNILERFSAQQFPDLHSELNLSSLELGDSALYFCASSVELAGMEGTQYFGPGTRLLVL.

This clone was counted a few times. The chain joins TRBV19 to TRBJ1-5, with D possibly TRBD1 on 5 matching bases. Trimming stripped 1 base from V and 3 bases from J, with 10 bases between. The CDR3 is 15 amino acids. Per the germline V gene, CDR1 is LNHDA and CDR2 is SQIVND (reference sequence). CDR3 nucleotide sequence: TGTGCCAGTAGTATAGCGGGGGGACTCAATCAGCCCCAGCATTTT. This codes for CASSIAGGLNQPQHF. The variable domain in full, completed from reference TRBV19 and TRBJ1-5, reads DGGITQSPKYLFRKEGQNVTLSCEQNLNHDAMYWYRQDPGQGLRLIYYSQIVNDFQKGDIAEGYSVSREKKESFPLTVTSAQKNPTAFYLCASSIAGGLNQPQHFGDGTRLSIL.

The V gene is TRBV5-6, the J gene TRBJ2-1, with 7 positions matching TRBD1. The ends lost 0 bases at V and 1 base at J; junction bases unmatched: 4. CDR3 length: 16 amino acids. CDR1 and CDR2 (germline): SGHDT, YYEEEE. The CDR3, as DNA: TGTGCCAGCAGCTTGGTCAGGACAGGTTCCTACAATGAGCAGTTCTTC. It translates to CASSLVRTGSYNEQFF.

This clone appeared a few times. This sequence joins TRBV7-3 and TRBJ2-2; D is uncertain. The CDR3 is 18 residues long. The V end lost 1 base, the J end lost 4 bases, and 19 bases lay between the germline ends. CDR1 is SGHTA, CDR2 FQGTGA, per germline. CDR3 nucleotide sequence: TGTGCCAGCAGCTTAAATGCTCGAGCCGCCCTAGGCACCGGGGAGCTGTTTTTT. Translation: CASSLNARAALGTGELFF.

This clone was seen a few times. The V and J genes are TRBV12-5 and TRBJ2-1; 7 nucleotides line up with TRBD1. This CDR3 spans 14 amino acids. The germline V gene encodes CDR1 LGHNT and CDR2 FRNRAP. Trimming cost V 6 bases and J 7 bases; bases outside gene matches: 9. CDR3 DNA sequence: TGTGCTAGTGGACCCCCGGACAGGACTAATGAGCAGTTCTTC. As protein: CASGPPDRTNEQFF.

This sequence joins TRBV4-2 and TRBJ2-1, with D possibly being TRBD2 (6 bases). CDR1 and CDR2 (germline): LGHNA, YNFKEQ. The CDR3 contains 17 residues. Trimming took off 4 bases at V and 1 base at J, with 17 bases between the two ends. CDR3 residues: CASSRTGTLGSYNEQFF. As DNA, the CDR3 is TGTGCCAGCAGCCGAACCGGGACTTTAGGGTCCTACAATGAGCAGTTCTTC.

The chain joins TRBV4-1 to TRBJ2-7, with D possibly TRBD1 on 5 matching bases. The CDR3 totals 15 residues. V lost 4 bases and J lost 2, with 15 bases in between. Germline CDR1 reads MGHRA; CDR2 reads YSYEKL. The chain's CDR3 is CASSRAVGVAYEQYF. The CDR3 DNA is TGCGCCAGCAGCCGCGCGGTAGGGGTAGCCTACGAGCAGTACTTC.

Concerning this clone itself: Other DNA variants within this sample encode the same CDR3. The chain is built from TRBV5-6 and TRBJ1-5; D is unresolved. This CDR3 is 13 amino acids long. Germline V gene lookup returns CDR1 SGHDT and CDR2 YYEEEE. V lost 0 bases to trimming and J lost 4 bases, with 5 bases between them. CDR3 bases: TGTGCCAGCAGCTTGGGTCGGAATCAGCCCCAGCATTTT. The encoded protein is CASSLGRNQPQHF.

V gene TRBV30 combines with J gene TRBJ1-5, with a weak D call TRBD1 (6 bases). With 5 bases removed from V and 3 bases from J, the gap between germline ends came to 11 bases. This CDR3 is built from 13 residues. CDR1 and CDR2 (germline): GTSNPN, SVGIG (reference sequence). CDR3 nucleotides: TGTGCCTGGGAGACAGGTTTCAATCAGCCCCAGCATTTT. The encoded protein is CAWETGFNQPQHF.

The V and J genes are TRBV6-5 and TRBJ1-1; 11 bases map to TRBD1. J was trimmed by 5 bases and V by 0 bases; bases with no gene match: 5. CDR1 and CDR2 from the germline V gene are MNHEY and SVGAGI. The CDR3 has 16 amino acids. DNA of the CDR3: TGTGCCAGCAGTTACTCCAGGACAGGGGGCCTGACTGAAGCTTTCTTT. Translating it yields CASSYSRTGGLTEAFF.

This chain uses TRBV7-2 with TRBJ1-1; TRBD1 is a possible D gene (6 bases). V shed 3 bases and J shed 2 bases, with 13 bases lying between them. The CDR3 runs 15 residues. Germline V gene lookup returns CDR1 SGHTA and CDR2 FQGNSA. CDR3 in DNA: TGTGCCAGCAGCTTCGGACAGTGGGGCAACACTGAAGCTTTCTTT. It specifies CASSFGQWGNTEAFF.

This clone was recorded once. The chain links TRBV19 to TRBJ2-7; D is uncertain. V lost 3 bases and J 2 bases, leaving 8 bases between the germline ends. In germline, CDR1 is LNHDA, CDR2 SQIVND (reference sequence). This CDR3 comprises 13 residues. The CDR3 DNA follows: TGTGCCAGTAGTATTGGGCAGCCCTACGAGCAGTACTTC. Protein product: CASSIGQPYEQYF.